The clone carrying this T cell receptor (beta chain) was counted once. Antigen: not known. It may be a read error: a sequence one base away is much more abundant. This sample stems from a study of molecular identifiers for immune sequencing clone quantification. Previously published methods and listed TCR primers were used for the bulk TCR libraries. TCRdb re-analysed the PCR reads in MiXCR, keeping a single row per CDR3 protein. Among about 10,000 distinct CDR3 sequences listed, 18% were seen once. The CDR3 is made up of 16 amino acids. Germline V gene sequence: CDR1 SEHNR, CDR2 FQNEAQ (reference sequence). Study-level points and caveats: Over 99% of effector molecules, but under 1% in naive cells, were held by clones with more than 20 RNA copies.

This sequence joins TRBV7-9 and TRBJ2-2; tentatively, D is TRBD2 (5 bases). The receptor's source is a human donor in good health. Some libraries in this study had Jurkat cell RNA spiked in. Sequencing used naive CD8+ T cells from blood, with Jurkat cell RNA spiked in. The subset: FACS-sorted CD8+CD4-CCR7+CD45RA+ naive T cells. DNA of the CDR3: TGTGCCAGCAGCTTACCGACTGCCCCGAACACCGGGGAGCCGTTTTTT. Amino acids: CASSLPTAPNTGEPFF. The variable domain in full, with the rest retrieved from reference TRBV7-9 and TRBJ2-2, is DTGVSQNPRHKITKRGQNVTFRCDPISEHNRLYWYRQTLGQGPEFLTYFQNEAQLEKSRLLSDRFSAERPKGSFSTLEIQRTEQGDSAMYLCASSLPTAPNTGEPFFGEGSRLTVL.